Each of the 3 T cell receptor beta chains below was sequenced from the same sample in a study of blood T cell repertoires in COVID-19 (dated by TCRdb to 2019 to 2021). The library was built by means of the immunoSEQ multiplex PCR assay. TCRdb provides this immuneACCESS table in a form limited to in-frame rearrangements. Some clones are lacking; in checked studies, under half of them reflect an unresolved V gene, and why the rest are absent is not known. For this sample the table gives under 300,000 clones, of which 80% to 95% were detected only once. Of the sample, about 0.8% falls within the top ten clones. Sequencing input: peripheral blood. These receptor sequences come from a man aged 25-45 years with COVID-19, enrolled during active disease.

In its sample, this clone was seen once. The CDR3 is CATQPPGQNYGYTF. The CDR3 DNA reads TGTGCCACCCAGCCCCCGGGACAGAACTATGGCTACACCTTC. The chain employs TRBV28 and TRBJ1-2, with TRBD1 matching over 7 bases. The CDR3 runs to 14 residues. The germline CDR1 and CDR2 sequences are MDHEN and SYDVKM. J gave up 2 bases and V 10 bases, and 10 bases lay outside the gene matches.

The gene calls are TRBV6-5 and TRBJ1-5; 9 bases align to TRBD1. Trimming took 6 bases from V and 2 from J; bases not matched to a gene: 5. Germline V lookup: CDR1 MNHEY, CDR2 SVGAGI. This CDR3 is built from 15 residues. The CDR3 region has the DNA TGTGCCAGCAGCCGGACAGGGGAGGGCAATCAGCCCCAGCATTTT. It is translated as CASSRTGEGNQPQHF.

The chain joins TRBV29-1 to TRBJ2-2; D is uncertain. The CDR3 covers 14 residues. V was clipped by 7 bases and J by 3 bases, with 15 bases between them. The germline gives CDR1 SQVTM, CDR2 ANQGSEA. CDR3 DNA: TGCAGCGCGAAAGCCGTCCGGGACACCGGGGAGCTGTTTTTT. It specifies CSAKAVRDTGELFF.